A single sample is the source of the 6 T cell receptor beta chains below, sequenced in a study of cytomegalovirus exposure and HLA in healthy donors. The primer mix had 60 Vbeta and 13 Jbeta primers. Some clones are missing from TCRdb's copy, which holds only in-frame ones; the method was immunoSEQ multiplex PCR. The sample yields some 54,000 clones, more than 70% seen once. Sequencing input: PBMCs. These receptors originate from a male donor in good health and CMV-seronegative.

This CDR3 reads CASSQGWAVDYGYTF. CDR3 bases: TGTGCCAGCAGCCAGGGATGGGCCGTAGACTATGGCTACACCTTC. The rearrangement links TRBV2 to TRBJ1-2; a weak D match, TRBD1 (5 bases). The CDR3 totals 15 residues. V lost 6 bases, J lost 3 bases, and 17 bases lay in between. Per the germline V gene, CDR1 is SNHLY and CDR2 is FYNNEI.

This chain joins TRBV7-3 and TRBJ1-1; D remains ambiguous. The CDR3 covers 13 residues. Germline-derived CDR1 and CDR2 are SGHTA and FQGTGA. Trimming shortened V by 3 bases and J by 1 base, and 6 bases separated the two germline ends. The CDR3 bases are TGTGCCAGCAGCTTGACAAGGAACACTGAAGCTTTCTTT. Translation gives CASSLTRNTEAFF.

The chain uses TRBV7-2 and TRBJ2-5; 9 positions match TRBD2. The CDR3 is made up of 16 amino acids. The V gene's germline CDR1 is SGHTA and CDR2 FQGNSA. V was clipped by 5 bases and J by 0 bases; unmatched bases: 7. CDR3 residues: CASSRRLAEYQETQYF. In nucleotides, the CDR3 is TGTGCCAGCAGCCGTAGACTAGCGGAGTACCAAGAGACCCAGTACTTC.

This chain links TRBV30 with TRBJ2-7, with TRBD1 matching 12 bases. V shed 1 base, J shed 5 bases, and the junction held 6 bases outside the gene matches. The CDR3 sequence is 15 residues long. From germline, CDR1 is GTSNPN and CDR2 SVGIG (reference sequence). CDR3: CAWSAGTGGANEQYF. The CDR3 nucleotides are TGTGCCTGGAGTGCTGGGACAGGGGGCGCGAACGAGCAGTACTTC.

A single count supports this clone. The CDR3 protein is CASSQGTGLAGAFSYEQYF. The CDR3, as DNA: TGCGCCAGCAGCCAAGGTACGGGACTAGCGGGGGCCTTCTCCTACGAGCAGTACTTC. The rearrangement links TRBV4-3 to TRBJ2-7; 14 nucleotides agree with TRBD2. The CDR3 is 19 amino acids. CDR1 and CDR2 (germline): LGHNA, YSLEER. Trimming took 1 base from V and 0 from J; bases not matched to a gene: 8.

This clone was picked up one time. J is TRBJ2-5 and V is TRBV7-2, with 10 nucleotides matching TRBD1. The ends lost 5 bases at V and 5 bases at J; junction bases unmatched: 8. This CDR3 has 15 residues. Germline V CDR1 and CDR2: SGHTA, FQGNSA. The CDR3 region is CASSMKTGGVETQYF. CDR3 nucleotide sequence: TGTGCCAGCAGCATGAAGACAGGGGGCGTCGAGACCCAGTACTTC.